The present T cell receptor (beta chain) was sequenced within a study of cytomegalovirus exposure and HLA in healthy donors. Across the study: One earlier analysis, a look at 150 million to 200 million T cells, found 100 million to 130 million unique TCR beta sequences.

Looked up from germline, CDR1 is SGDLS and CDR2 is YYNGEE. This CDR3 is 14 amino acids long. V was pared by 4 bases and J by 0 bases, with 10 bases between. PCR was performed using 60 Vbeta and 13 Jbeta primers. Libraries were prepared by immunoSEQ multiplex PCR; TCRdb keeps only in-frame clonotypes and omits some of them. The top ten hold roughly 9% of the sample, which has over 100,000 clones, roughly 70% seen once. Study results and limitations: Judged likely to be a sequencing artifact was a cluster of highly shared sequence variants. In a later analysis, HLA-associated beta chains showed higher expansion and lower generation probabilities than comparable chains. For most TCR sequences rarity was the rule, although some public TCRs occurred in many donors.

With regard to this clone: Its cognate antigen is unknown.

The chain links TRBV9 to TRBJ1-2, with D tentatively TRBD1 (5 bases). The TCR was taken from a man aged 25 to 45 in good health and CMV-seropositive. Sequencing was carried out using PBMCs. The CDR3: CASSKDMTNYGYTF. As DNA, the CDR3 is TGTGCCAGCAGCAAGGACATGACTAACTATGGCTACACCTTC.